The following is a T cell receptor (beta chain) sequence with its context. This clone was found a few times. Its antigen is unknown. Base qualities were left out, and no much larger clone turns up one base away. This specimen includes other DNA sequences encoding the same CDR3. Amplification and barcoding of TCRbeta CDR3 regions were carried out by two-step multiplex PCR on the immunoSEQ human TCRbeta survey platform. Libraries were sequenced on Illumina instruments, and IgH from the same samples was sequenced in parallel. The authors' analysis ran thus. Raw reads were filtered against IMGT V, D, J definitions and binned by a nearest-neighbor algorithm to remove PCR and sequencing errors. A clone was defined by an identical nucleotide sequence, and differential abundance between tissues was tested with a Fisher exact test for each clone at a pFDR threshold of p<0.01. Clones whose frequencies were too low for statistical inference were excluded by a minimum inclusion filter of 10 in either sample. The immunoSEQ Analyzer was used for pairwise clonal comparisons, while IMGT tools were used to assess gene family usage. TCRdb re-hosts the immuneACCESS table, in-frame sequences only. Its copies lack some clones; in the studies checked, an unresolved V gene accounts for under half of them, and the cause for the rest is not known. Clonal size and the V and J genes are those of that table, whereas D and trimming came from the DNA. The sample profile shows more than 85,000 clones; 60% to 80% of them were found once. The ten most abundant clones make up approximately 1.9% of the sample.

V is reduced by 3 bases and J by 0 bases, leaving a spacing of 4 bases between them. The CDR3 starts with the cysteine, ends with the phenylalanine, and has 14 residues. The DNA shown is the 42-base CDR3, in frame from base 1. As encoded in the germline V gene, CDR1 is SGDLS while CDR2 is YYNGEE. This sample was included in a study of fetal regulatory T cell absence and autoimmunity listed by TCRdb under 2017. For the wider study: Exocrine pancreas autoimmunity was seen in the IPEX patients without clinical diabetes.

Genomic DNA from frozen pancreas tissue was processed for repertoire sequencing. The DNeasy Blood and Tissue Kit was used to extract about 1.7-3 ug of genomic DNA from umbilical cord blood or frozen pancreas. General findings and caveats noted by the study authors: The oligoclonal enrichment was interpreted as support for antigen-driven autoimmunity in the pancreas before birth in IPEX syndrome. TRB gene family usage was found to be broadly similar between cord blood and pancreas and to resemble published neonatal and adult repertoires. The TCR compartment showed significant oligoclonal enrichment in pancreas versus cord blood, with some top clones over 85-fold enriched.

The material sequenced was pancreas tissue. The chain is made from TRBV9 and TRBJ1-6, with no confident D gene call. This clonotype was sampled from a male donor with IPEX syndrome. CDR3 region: CASSASSYNSPLHF. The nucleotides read TGTGCCAGCAGCGCGAGCTCCTATAATTCACCCCTCCACTTT.